This T cell receptor (beta chain) was documented in a study of blood T cell repertoires in COVID-19. Overall study context: There were acute and convalescent COVID-19 samples, and they came from the United States, Italy and Spain.

The V gene's germline CDR1 is SNHLY and CDR2 FYNNEI. CDR3 size: 15 residues. After removal of 7 bases from V and 6 bases from J, the junction contained 11 bases not matched to a gene. Method: immunoSEQ multiplex PCR; TCRdb's copy keeps in-frame clones and lacks some. The sample carries about 250,000 clones, about 89% recorded once. This clone was seen once. The rearrangement links TRBV2 to TRBJ1-2, with 10 bases aligning to TRBD1. The origin of this receptor is a man in his thirties or forties with acute or convalescent COVID-19. Sequencing was done on a sample of peripheral blood. As DNA, the CDR3 is TGTGCCAGCAACTTCTTGACAGGGGGCTTTAATGGCTACACCTTC. Residues: CASNFLTGGFNGYTF.